The sequence of this T cell receptor (beta chain) was determined in a study of T cells in Graves' hyperthyroidism and ophthalmopathy. Broader study findings: Median prediction lead before ophthalmopathy onset was 6 to 8 months with the model. In blood, most of the thyroid clonotypes expanded above 0.001 were also present.

TCR beta CDR3 sequences were amplified from RNA transcripts. The HTBI primer set drove a first-round RT-PCR of the TCR CDR3. TCRdb ran MiXCR on the multiplex PCR reads and lists one entry per CDR3 protein. The repertoire holds approximately 430,000 distinct CDR3 sequences, with under 15% as singletons. V was clipped by 0 bases and J by 8 bases, with 9 bases between them. The CDR3 is 14 residues long. Germline CDR1 SGHRS, CDR2 YFSETQ. This clonotype was recorded many times. Antigen: not known. Active moderate-to-severe ophthalmopathy, Clinical Activity Score at least 3, NOSPECS at least 4, under 3 months' duration. The study left out patients who had uncontrolled infection, other autoimmune disease, pregnancy or lactation.

The sequenced sample consisted of blood. The V and J genes are TRBV5-1 and TRBJ1-6; D ambiguous. This receptor was identified in a young man with Graves' ophthalmopathy. For the CDR3, the DNA is TGCGCCAGCAGCTTGGTTCAGGATGATTCACCCCTCCACTTT. Encoded protein: CASSLVQDDSPLHF. Full variable domain (remainder filled in from reference TRBV5-1 and TRBJ1-6): KAGVTQTPRYLIKTRGQQVTLSCSPISGHRSVSWYQQTPGQGLQFLFEYFSETQRNKGNFPGRFSGRQFSNSRSEMNVSTLELGDSALYLCASSLVQDDSPLHFGNGTRLTVT.